This TCR beta chain originates from a study of metastatic and nonmetastatic thyroid tumors. Study observations and caveats: In blood and tumor, TCR beta diversity was reportedly significantly higher in malignant thyroid tumors than in benign nodules.

This clone occurred many times. Its antigen is unknown. V lost 1 base to trimming and J lost 3 bases, with 13 bases between them. CDR3 length: 14 residues. Looked up from germline, CDR1 is DFQATT and CDR2 is SNEGSKA (reference sequence). Thyroid surgery was preceded by no treatment in any patient. TCRdb reassembled clones from the PCR reads with MiXCR. The sample records tens of thousands of clones, approximately 11% being singletons. This TCR derives from a female donor with papillary thyroid cancer or a benign thyroid nodule (not recorded which). Some clones in this sample may be carry-over from other donors' samples. The chain is built from TRBV20-1 and TRBJ2-7; D is possibly TRBD2 (6 bases). Sequencing was performed on blood. The CDR3 DNA is TGCAGTGCTAGAGTCGACCGGGAGATCTACGAGCAGTACTTC. Amino acid sequence: CSARVDREIYEQYF.